This T cell receptor beta chain was sequenced for a study of blood T cells in healthy people across ages (dated by TCRdb to the mid-2010s). Study-wide context: In model experiments, template switching captured about one uniquely barcoded TCR beta cDNA molecule for every two T cells. To avoid experimental bias, donors of different ages were randomly spread across the sequencing lanes. To track age-related changes in TCR beta repertoire diversity, the study relied on deep sequencing normalized with unique cDNA molecular identifiers. The study analyzed two additional independent replicas of 1 million unique cDNA reads from the same blood draw for two donors, one aged 18 to 30 and one aged 80 or older. Four age groups were formed from the donors: young (average roughly 16 years), middle-aged (roughly 38), aged (under 70) and long-lived (less than 85).

The library was built by means of 5' RACE. Sequencing relied on an Illumina HiSeq 2500. A second PCR of about 6 to 12 cycles was run with a J-beta primer mix and a sample-barcoded 5' primer. A unique molecular identifier was introduced onto each TCR beta cDNA molecule by a template-switch 5' adaptor carrying 12 random nucleotides. At least 3 million CDR3-containing paired-end reads were obtained from each sample. First-strand cDNA synthesis was performed from all RNA using the Mint cDNA synthesis kit, with priming by a TRBC-specific oligonucleotide. After uracil-DNA glycosylase treatment, a first 18-cycle PCR used universal primers M1SS and BC2_uni_R on all cDNA. The original pipeline was this. Each sample was normalized by randomly selecting 1 million high-quality reads, each carrying a distinct molecular identifier. Reads sharing molecular identifiers were discarded rather than binned into consensus sequences. CDR3 identification, clonotype clustering and error correction used MiTCR with a Q25 quality threshold and the strictest error-elimination algorithm. Lower-bound total TCR beta diversity was estimated with a nonparametric unseen species model using Euler transformation. TCRdb reworked the public reads: Q25 trimming with fastp, MiXCR clone assembly, productive beta chains retained. One record per CDR3 amino acid sequence lists the most common genes and DNA. The V and J calls shown here were made by TCRdb, not taken from the authors' results. For this sample the table gives 1.5 million to 2 million distinct CDR3 sequences, of which around 35% were detected only once. Clones ranked in the top ten supply 10% to 12% of the sample.

This clonotype occurred a few times. Its antigen is still unknown. The input lacks base qualities; no much larger clone sits a single base away. The donors were some 39 Caucasian individuals from Russia, aged roughly 6 to 100 years, who were systemically healthy. Each donor gave about 10 milliliters of peripheral blood, drawn into EDTA-treated Vacutainer tubes. Ficoll-Paque density-gradient centrifugation was used to isolate PBMCs, with at least 7 million per sample. Trizol reagent was used to extract total RNA from the PBMCs, yielding at least 6 micrograms per sample. Naive CD45RAhigh/CD27high T cell percentages were measured by flow cytometry on a PBMC aliquot from every donor. Study-level results and caveats: Observed TCR beta diversity per million T cells fell roughly linearly with age, and a significant reduction was already apparent by age about 38. Compared with the aged group, the long-lived group had more naive CD4+ T cells, fewer expanded clones and increased TCR diversity, suggesting age selection. Because donor CMV infection status was unknown, age-related changes in expanded clonotypes were potentially confounded. Conclusive comparison of naive and antigen-experienced compartments was prevented by the profiling of bulk unsorted PBMCs. Observed TCR beta diversity correlated strongly with the percentage of naive T cells measured by flow cytometry. Total diversity estimates from one million sequenced T cells were considered lower bounds and underestimates.

The CDR3 goes from the cysteine to the phenylalanine over 18 residues. Only CDR3 DNA is held: 54 bases, read in frame from base 1. According to the germline V gene, CDR1 reads KGHSH and CDR2 reads LQKENI. V has 3 bases trimmed and J has 3 bases trimmed; junction bases matching no gene number 15. Rearrangement joined TRBV18 to TRBJ2-7, with TRBD2 matching 9 junction bases. The source material was blood. The source of this sequence is a woman younger than 45 in good health. Here is the DNA: TGTGCCAGCTCACCTGGGGTAGCGGGAGCAAACCGATACTACGAGCAGTACTTC. Translated, it reads CASSPGVAGANRYYEQYF.